This T cell receptor (beta chain) was identified in a study of OX40 agonist ivuxolimab in advanced cancers. Study-level findings and limits: With doses of 0.1-3.0 mg/kg, partial responders showed among the lowest clonal expansion. CD8+ T cells averaged more expanded clones than CD4+. At 0.1 to 3.0 mg/kg, CD4+ and CD8+ blood T cells expanded clonally by week 6.

Generated by immunoSEQ multiplex PCR, the TCRdb table keeps only in-frame clones and is missing some. The sample lists about 62,000 clones, around 85% occurring once. CDR3 length: 20 residues. Germline V gene sequence: CDR1 MGHRA, CDR2 YSYEKL. V shed 0 bases and J 4 bases; nucleotides not matched to a gene: 11. About this clone: Its antigen is unknown.

V is TRBV4-1 and J is TRBJ2-3; 15 positions match TRBD2. Sequenced material: CD4+ or CD8+ T cells sorted from blood, taken in a trial of the OX40 agonist ivuxolimab. This clonotype was sampled from an adult with an advanced solid tumor such as melanoma, head and neck, liver or kidney cancer. In nucleotides, the CDR3 is TGCGCCAGCAGCCAAGATCACGCCGTAGGACTAGCGGGAGGGCCAGATACGCAGTATTTT. It yields the protein CASSQDHAVGLAGGPDTQYF.